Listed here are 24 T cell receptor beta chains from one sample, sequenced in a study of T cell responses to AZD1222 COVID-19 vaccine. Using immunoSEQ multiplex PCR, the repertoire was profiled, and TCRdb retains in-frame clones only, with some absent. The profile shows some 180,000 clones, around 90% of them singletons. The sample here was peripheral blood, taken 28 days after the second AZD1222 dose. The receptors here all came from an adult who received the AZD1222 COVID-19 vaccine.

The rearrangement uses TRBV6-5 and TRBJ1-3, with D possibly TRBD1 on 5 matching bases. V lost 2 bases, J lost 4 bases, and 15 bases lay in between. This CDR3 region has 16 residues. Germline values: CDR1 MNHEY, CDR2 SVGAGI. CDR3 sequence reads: CASSYLVRVDGNTIYF. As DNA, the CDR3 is TGTGCCAGCAGTTACCTGGTCAGGGTTGACGGAAACACCATATATTTT.

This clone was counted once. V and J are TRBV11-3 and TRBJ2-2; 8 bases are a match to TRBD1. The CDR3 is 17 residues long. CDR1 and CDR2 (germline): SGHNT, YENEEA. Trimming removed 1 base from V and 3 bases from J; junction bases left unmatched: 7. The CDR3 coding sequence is TGTGCCAGCAGCTTAGGGACAGGGAGTAAGGACACCGGGGAGCTGTTTTTT. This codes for CASSLGTGSKDTGELFF.

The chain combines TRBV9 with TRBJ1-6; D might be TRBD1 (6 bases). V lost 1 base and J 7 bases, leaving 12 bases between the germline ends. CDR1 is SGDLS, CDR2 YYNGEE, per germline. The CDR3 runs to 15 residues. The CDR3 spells CASSVTTGLNSPLHF. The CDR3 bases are TGTGCCAGCAGCGTAACGACAGGCCTGAATTCACCCCTCCACTTT.

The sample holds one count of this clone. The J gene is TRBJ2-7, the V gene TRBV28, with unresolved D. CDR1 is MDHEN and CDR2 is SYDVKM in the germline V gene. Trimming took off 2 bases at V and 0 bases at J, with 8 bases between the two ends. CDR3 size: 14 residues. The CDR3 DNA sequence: TGTGCCAGCAGTTTAAGGTTAAGCTCCTACGAGCAGTACTTC. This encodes CASSLRLSSYEQYF. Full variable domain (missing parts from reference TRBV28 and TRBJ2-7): DVKVTQSSRYLVKRTGEKVFLECVQDMDHENMFWYRQDPGLGLRLIYFSYDVKMKEKGDIPEGYSVSREKKERFSLILESASTNQTSMYLCASSLRLSSYEQYFGPGTRLTVT.

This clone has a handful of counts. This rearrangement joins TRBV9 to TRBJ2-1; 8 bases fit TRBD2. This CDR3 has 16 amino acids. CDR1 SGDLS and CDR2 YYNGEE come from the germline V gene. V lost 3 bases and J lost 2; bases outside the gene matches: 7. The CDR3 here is CASSAQAGAPYNEQFF. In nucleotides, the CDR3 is TGTGCCAGCAGCGCCCAAGCGGGAGCACCCTACAATGAGCAGTTCTTC.

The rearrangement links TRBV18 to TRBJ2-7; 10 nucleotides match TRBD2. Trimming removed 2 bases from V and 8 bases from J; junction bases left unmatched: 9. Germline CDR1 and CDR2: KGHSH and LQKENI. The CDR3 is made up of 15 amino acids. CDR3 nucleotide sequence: TGTGCCAGCTCACCAAAGCGGGAGGGGCTTACGAAGCAGTACTTC. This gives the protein CASSPKREGLTKQYF.

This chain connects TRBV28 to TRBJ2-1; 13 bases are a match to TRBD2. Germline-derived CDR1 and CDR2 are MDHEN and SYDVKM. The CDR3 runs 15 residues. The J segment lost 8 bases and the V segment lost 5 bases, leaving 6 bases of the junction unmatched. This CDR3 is CASSELAGGEDEQFF. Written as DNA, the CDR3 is TGTGCCAGCAGTGAACTAGCGGGGGGGGAAGATGAGCAGTTCTTC.

The CDR3 DNA sequence: TGCGCCAGCAGTCAATCAATCAGGGCTCATCAGCCCCAGCATTTT. Encoded protein: CASSQSIRAHQPQHF. The V gene is TRBV23-1, the J gene TRBJ1-5, with D possibly matching TRBD1 (5 bases). TRBV23-1 falls under the ORF class, with uncertain function. V lost 0 bases and J 5 bases, leaving 11 bases between the germline ends. The CDR3 runs to 15 residues.

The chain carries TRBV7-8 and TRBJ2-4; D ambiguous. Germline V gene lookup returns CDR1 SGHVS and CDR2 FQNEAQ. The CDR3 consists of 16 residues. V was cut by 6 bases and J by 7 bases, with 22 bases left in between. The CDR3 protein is CASSQNPTGLGNIQYF. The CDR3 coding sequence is TGTGCCAGCAGTCAAAACCCCACTGGTTTAGGGAACATTCAGTACTTC.

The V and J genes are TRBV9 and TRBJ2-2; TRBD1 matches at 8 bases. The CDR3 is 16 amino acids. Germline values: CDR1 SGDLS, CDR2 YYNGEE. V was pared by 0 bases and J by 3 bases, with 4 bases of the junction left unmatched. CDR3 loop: CASSVAGQGDTGELFF. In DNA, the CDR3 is TGTGCCAGCAGCGTAGCTGGACAGGGTGACACCGGGGAGCTGTTTTTT. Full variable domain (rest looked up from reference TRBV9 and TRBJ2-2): DSGVTQTPKHLITATGQRVTLRCSPRSGDLSVYWYQQSLDQGLQFLIQYYNGEERAKGNILERFSAQQFPDLHSELNLSSLELGDSALYFCASSVAGQGDTGELFFGEGSRLTVL.

CDR3 sequence reads: CASSVEVNQPQHF. The DNA for the CDR3 is TGTGCCAGCAGCGTAGAGGTGAATCAGCCCCAGCATTTT. V and J are TRBV9 and TRBJ1-5, with unresolved D. Germline CDR1 reads SGDLS; CDR2 reads YYNGEE. Trimming shortened V by 0 bases and J by 4 bases, and 5 bases separated the two germline ends. The CDR3 runs 13 residues.

The chain's CDR3 is CASSLKRGTGGRDSNQPQHF. CDR3 bases: TGTGCCAGCAGTTTAAAGCGTGGGACAGGGGGGAGGGATAGCAATCAGCCCCAGCATTTT. V and J are TRBV27 and TRBJ1-5; TRBD1 agrees at 11 bases. Germline-derived CDR1 and CDR2 are MNHEY and SMNVEV (reference sequence). V shed 2 bases, J shed 0 bases, and the junction held 12 bases outside the gene matches. The CDR3 loop spans 20 amino acids.

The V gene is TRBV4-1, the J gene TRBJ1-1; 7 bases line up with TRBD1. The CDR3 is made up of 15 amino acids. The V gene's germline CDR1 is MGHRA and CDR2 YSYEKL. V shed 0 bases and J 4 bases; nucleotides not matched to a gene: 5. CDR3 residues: CASSQDEGARTEAFF. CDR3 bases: TGCGCCAGCAGCCAAGATGAGGGGGCGCGCACTGAAGCTTTCTTT.

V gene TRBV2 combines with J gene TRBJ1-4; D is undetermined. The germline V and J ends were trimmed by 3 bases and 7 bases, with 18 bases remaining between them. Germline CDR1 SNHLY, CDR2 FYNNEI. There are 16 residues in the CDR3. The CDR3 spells CASSDLASGWSEKLFF. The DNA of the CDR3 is TGTGCCAGCAGTGACTTGGCCTCGGGGTGGAGTGAAAAACTGTTTTTT.

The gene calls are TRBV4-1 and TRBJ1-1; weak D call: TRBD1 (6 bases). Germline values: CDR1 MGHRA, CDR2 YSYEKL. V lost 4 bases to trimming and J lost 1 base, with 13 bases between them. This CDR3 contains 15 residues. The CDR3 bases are TGCGCCAGCAGCCTCGGGCACAGGGCGAACACTGAAGCTTTCTTT. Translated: CASSLGHRANTEAFF.

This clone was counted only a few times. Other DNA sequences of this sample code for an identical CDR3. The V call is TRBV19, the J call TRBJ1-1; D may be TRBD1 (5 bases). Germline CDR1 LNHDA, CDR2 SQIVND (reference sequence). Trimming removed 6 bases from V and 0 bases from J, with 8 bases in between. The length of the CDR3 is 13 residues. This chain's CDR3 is CASSGTLNTEAFF. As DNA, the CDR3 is TGTGCCAGTAGCGGGACCCTGAACACTGAAGCTTTCTTT.

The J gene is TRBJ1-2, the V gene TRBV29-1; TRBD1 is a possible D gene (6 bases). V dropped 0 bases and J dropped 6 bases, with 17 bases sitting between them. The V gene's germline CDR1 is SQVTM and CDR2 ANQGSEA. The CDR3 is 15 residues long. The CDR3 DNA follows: TGCAGCGTTGAAGAAAAGACCGGGACACTGAATGGCTACACCTTC. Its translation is CSVEEKTGTLNGYTF. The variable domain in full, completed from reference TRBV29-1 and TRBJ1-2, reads SAVISQKPSRDICQRGTSLTIQCQVDSQVTMMFWYRQQPGQSLTLIATANQGSEATYESGFVIDKFPISRPNLTFSTLTVSNMSPEDSSIYLCSVEEKTGTLNGYTFGSGTRLTVV.

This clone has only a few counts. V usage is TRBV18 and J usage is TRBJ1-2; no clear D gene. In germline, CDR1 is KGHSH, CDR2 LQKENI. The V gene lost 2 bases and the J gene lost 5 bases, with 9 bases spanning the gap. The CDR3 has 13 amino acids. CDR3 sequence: CASSPETLYGYTF. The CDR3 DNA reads TGTGCCAGCTCACCAGAGACACTTTATGGCTACACCTTC.

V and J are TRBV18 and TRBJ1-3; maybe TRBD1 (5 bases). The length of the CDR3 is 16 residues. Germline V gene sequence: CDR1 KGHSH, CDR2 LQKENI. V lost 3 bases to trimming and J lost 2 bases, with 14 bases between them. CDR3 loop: CASSPQTANPGNTIYF. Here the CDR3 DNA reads TGTGCCAGCTCACCTCAGACAGCTAACCCTGGAAACACCATATATTTT.

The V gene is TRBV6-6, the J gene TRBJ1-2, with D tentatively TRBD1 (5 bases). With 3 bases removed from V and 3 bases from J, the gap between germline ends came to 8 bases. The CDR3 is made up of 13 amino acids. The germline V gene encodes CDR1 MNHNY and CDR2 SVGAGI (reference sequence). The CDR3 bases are TGTGCCAGCAGTTATGAGGGACACTATGGCTACACCTTC. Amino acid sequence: CASSYEGHYGYTF.

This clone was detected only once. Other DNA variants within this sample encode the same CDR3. The CDR3 here is CASSPDRNYGYTF. The CDR3 region has the DNA TGTGCCAGCAGTCCGGACAGGAACTATGGCTACACCTTC. The chain combines TRBV7-8 with TRBJ1-2; 7 nucleotides line up with TRBD1. This CDR3 region has 13 residues. The junction had 3 bases not matched to a gene; V was cut back by 6 bases and J by 2 bases. The germline gives CDR1 SGHVS, CDR2 FQNEAQ.

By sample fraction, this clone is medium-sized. The CDR3 nucleotides are TGTGCCATCAGTGAGTCGATGGGGACAGGCACCTACGAGCAGTACTTC. Its protein product is CAISESMGTGTYEQYF. The J gene is TRBJ2-7, the V gene TRBV10-3; 8 bases are shared with TRBD1. Germline lookup yields CDR1 ENHRY and CDR2 SYGVKD. The length of the CDR3 is 16 residues. The ends lost 0 bases at V and 2 bases at J; junction bases unmatched: 6.

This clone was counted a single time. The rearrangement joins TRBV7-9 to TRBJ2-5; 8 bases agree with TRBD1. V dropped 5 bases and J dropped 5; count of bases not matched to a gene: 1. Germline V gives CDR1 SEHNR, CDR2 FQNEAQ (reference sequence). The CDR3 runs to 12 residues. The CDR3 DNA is TGTGCCAGCAGCCAGGGGGCCGAGACCCAGTACTTC. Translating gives CASSQGAETQYF. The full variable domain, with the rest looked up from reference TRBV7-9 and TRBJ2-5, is DTGVSQNPRHKITKRGQNVTFRCDPISEHNRLYWYRQTLGQGPEFLTYFQNEAQLEKSRLLSDRFSAERPKGSFSTLEIQRTEQGDSAMYLCASSQGAETQYFGPGTRLLVL.

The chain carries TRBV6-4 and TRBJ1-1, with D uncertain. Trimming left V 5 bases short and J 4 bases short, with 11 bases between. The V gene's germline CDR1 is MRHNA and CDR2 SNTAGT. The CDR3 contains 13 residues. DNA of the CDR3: TGTGCCAGCAGTTACGAGGGTTCCACTGAAGCTTTCTTT. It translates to CASSYEGSTEAFF.